This passage covers 4 T cell receptor beta chains from one sample sequenced in a study of T cells after yellow fever vaccination. TCRdb fed the 5' RACE reads into MiXCR, producing one record per CDR3 protein. The sample consists of over 110,000 distinct CDR3 sequences, 6.5% to 8.5% of them appearing once. Sequencing used CD4+ T cells sorted from PBMCs, obtained 5 days after the yellow fever booster vaccination. The origin of the receptors is a man aged 30 to 45 who received the YFV17D yellow fever vaccine.

At least ten counts were recorded for this clonotype. The chain couples TRBV28 to TRBJ2-1, with 11 bases lining up with TRBD2. CDR1 is MDHEN and CDR2 is SYDVKM in the germline V gene. This CDR3 spans 15 amino acids. J gave up 11 bases and V 4 bases, and 10 bases lay outside the gene matches. The CDR3 loop is CASSSGTSGGGKQFF. In DNA, the CDR3 is TGTGCCAGCAGTTCCGGGACTAGCGGCGGGGGTAAGCAGTTCTTC.

Worth noting for this clonotype: This may be a read error: a much more frequent sequence differs by one nucleotide. The V and J genes are TRBV18 and TRBJ2-1; 7 positions agree with TRBD1. This CDR3 has 13 amino acids. From germline, CDR1 is KGHSH and CDR2 LQKENI. Trimming took 5 bases from V and 10 from J; bases not matched to a gene: 8. CDR3 residues: CASSAGTDVEQFF. DNA for the CDR3: TGTGCCAGCTCAGCCGGGACAGACGTCGAGCAGTTCTTC.

The chain is built from TRBV7-6 and TRBJ2-5, with no clear D. This CDR3 is built from 13 residues. Trimming left V 5 bases short and J 5 bases short, with 12 bases between. CDR1 is SGHVS and CDR2 is FNYEAQ in the germline V gene. The CDR3, as DNA: TGTGCCAGCAGCCTATCTGTTGGGGAGACCCAGTACTTC. Translated: CASSLSVGETQYF.

There are many counts of this clonotype. The chain carries TRBV7-2 and TRBJ2-7; D remains unclear. Germline V CDR1 and CDR2: SGHTA, FQGNSA. V shed 3 bases and J shed 2 bases, with 14 bases lying between them. This CDR3 has 15 residues. The CDR3 is CASSLDGPRTYEQYF. DNA of the CDR3: TGTGCCAGCAGCTTGGACGGCCCCCGGACCTACGAGCAGTACTTC.